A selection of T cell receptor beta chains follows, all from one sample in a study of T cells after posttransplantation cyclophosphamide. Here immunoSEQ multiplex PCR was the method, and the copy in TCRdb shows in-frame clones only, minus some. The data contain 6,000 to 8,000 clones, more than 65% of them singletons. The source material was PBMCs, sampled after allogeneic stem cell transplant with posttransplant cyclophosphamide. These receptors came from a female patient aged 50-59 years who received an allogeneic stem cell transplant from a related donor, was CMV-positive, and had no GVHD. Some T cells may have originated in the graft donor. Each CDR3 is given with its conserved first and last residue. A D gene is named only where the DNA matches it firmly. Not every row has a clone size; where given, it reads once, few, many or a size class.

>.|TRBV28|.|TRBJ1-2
CASLQRRGYRGYTF
TGTGCCAGCCTACAACGGCGGGGGTATCGTGGCTACACCTTC
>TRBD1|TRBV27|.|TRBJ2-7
CASSSGTGFYEQYF
TGTGCCAGCAGTTCCGGGACAGGTTTCTACGAGCAGTACTTC
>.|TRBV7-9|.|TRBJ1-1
CASSPSTGTNTEAFF
TGTGCCAGCAGCCCCTCGACGGGAACGAACACTGAAGCTTTCTTT
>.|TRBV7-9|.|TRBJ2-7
CASSLDKTRGYEQYF
TGTGCCAGCAGCTTAGACAAGACCAGGGGCTACGAGCAGTACTTC
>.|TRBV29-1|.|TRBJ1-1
CSVGLRGVNTEAFF
TGCAGCGTTGGATTACGGGGAGTGAACACTGAAGCTTTCTTT
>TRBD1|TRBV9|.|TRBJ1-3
CASSAWDRESGNTIYF
TGTGCCAGCAGCGCGTGGGACAGGGAGTCTGGAAACACCATATATTTT
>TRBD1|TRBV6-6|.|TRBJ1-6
CASSSTGTVGSPLHF
TGTGCCAGCAGTTCAACCGGGACAGTAGGCTCACCCCTCCACTTT
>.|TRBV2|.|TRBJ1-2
CASATGYYGYTF
TGTGCCAGCGCTACGGGGTACTATGGCTACACCTTC
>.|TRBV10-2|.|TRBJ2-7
CASIYGASRLGEQYF
TGCGCCAGCATCTATGGAGCGTCGAGACTAGGCGAGCAGTACTTC
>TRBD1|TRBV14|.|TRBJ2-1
CASSQADRGPYNEQFF
TGTGCCAGCAGCCAAGCCGACAGGGGTCCCTACAATGAGCAGTTCTTC
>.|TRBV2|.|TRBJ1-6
CASRWDSGSYNSPLHF
TGTGCCAGCAGGTGGGACTCGGGATCCTATAATTCACCCCTCCACTTT
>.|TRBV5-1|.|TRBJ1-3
CASSSGTNSGNTIYF
TGCGCCAGCAGCTCCGGGACAAACTCTGGAAACACCATATATTTT
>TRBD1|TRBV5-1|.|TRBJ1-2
CASSLGTGSIRIDGYTF
TGCGCCAGCAGCTTGGGGACAGGTTCTATCCGTATCGATGGCTACACCTTC
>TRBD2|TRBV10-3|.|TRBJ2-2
CAISDWTSGSPAGELFF
TGTGCCATCAGTGACTGGACTAGCGGGAGCCCCGCCGGGGAGCTGTTTTTT
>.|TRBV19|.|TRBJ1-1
CASSKQGYNTEAFF
TGTGCCAGTAGTAAACAGGGCTATAACACTGAAGCTTTCTTT
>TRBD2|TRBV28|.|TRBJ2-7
CASSSRSLSSGISGRYEQYF
TGTGCCAGCAGTTCCAGAAGCTTGTCTAGCGGGATATCGGGCCGATACGAGCAGTACTTC
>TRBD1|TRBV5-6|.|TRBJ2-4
CASSSPTGGQNIQYF
TGTGCCAGCAGCTCCCCGACAGGGGGCCAAAACATTCAGTACTTC
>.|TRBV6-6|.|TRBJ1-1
CASRGVTEAFF
TGTGCCAGTCGGGGGGTCACTGAAGCTTTCTTT
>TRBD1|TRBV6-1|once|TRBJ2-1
CASSDLTGQTYNEQFF
TGTGCCAGCAGTGACCTCACGGGACAGACCTACAATGAGCAGTTCTTC
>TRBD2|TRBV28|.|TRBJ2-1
CASSLGPGGEGEQFF
TGTGCCAGCAGTTTAGGTCCCGGGGGGGAAGGCGAACAGTTCTTC
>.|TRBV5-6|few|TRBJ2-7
CASSSRDIVSYEQYF
TGTGCCAGCAGCTCCCGGGACATTGTCTCCTACGAGCAGTACTTC
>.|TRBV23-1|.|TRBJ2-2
CASSQSRRGESTGELFF
TGCGCCAGCAGTCAATCACGGAGGGGTGAAAGCACCGGGGAGCTGTTTTTT
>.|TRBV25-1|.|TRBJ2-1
CASSESDNYNEQFF
TGTGCCAGCAGTGAATCTGACAACTACAATGAGCAGTTCTTC
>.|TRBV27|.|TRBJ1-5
CASKGLAGNQPQHF
TGTGCCAGTAAGGGGTTGGCGGGCAATCAGCCCCAGCATTTT
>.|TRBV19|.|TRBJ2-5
CASSRDIQETQYF
TGTGCCAGTAGTAGGGACATTCAAGAGACCCAGTACTTC
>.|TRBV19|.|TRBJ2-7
CASSRGNSYEQYF
TGTGCCAGTAGTAGAGGGAACTCCTACGAGCAGTACTTC
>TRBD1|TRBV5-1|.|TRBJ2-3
CASSLGQDGDTQYF
TGCGCCAGCAGCCTGGGACAGGACGGAGATACGCAGTATTTT
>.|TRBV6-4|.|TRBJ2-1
CASSDSNAAKEQFF
TGTGCCAGCAGTGATTCGAATGCGGCGAAGGAGCAGTTCTTC